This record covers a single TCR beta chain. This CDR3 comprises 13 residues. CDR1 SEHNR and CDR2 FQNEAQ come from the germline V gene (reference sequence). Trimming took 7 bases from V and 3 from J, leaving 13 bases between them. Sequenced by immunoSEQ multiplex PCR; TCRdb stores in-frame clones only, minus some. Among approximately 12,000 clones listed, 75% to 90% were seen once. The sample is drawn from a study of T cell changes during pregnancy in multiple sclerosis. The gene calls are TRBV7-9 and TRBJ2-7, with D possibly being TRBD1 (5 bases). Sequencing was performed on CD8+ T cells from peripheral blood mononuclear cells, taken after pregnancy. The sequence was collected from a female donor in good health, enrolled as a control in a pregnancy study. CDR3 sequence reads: CASNAGSSYEQYF. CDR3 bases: TGTGCCAGCAACGCAGGGTCAAGCTACGAGCAGTACTTC.